This TCR beta chain was sequenced in a study of cytomegalovirus exposure and HLA in healthy donors. Study information: Within an early data release were 80 million to 90 million unique TCRs drawn from HLA-typed donors.

Findings and caveats of the study: No immune exposure information besides CMV serostatus was available. In a later analysis, an Asian-associated ancestry cluster reportedly showed fewer N-insertions than the roughly 650-donor mean. Among TCR beta chains, those listed as cytomegalovirus-associated numbered approximately 150.

CDR1 and CDR2 from the germline V gene are LNHDA and SQIVND (reference sequence). The CDR3 contains 12 residues. The V gene lost 6 bases and the J gene lost 6 bases, with 9 bases spanning the gap. Primers for the PCR totalled 60 Vbeta and 13 Jbeta. Data came from immunoSEQ multiplex PCR; TCRdb stores just in-frame clones and leaves some out. The repertoire holds fewer than 200,000 clones, 80% seen once, with about 5% in the top ten. Remarks on this clone: No antigen is known for it.

The clonotype comes from a woman aged 50 to 60 in good health and CMV-seropositive. The rearrangement links TRBV19 to TRBJ1-3, with D possibly matching TRBD1 (5 bases). Sequences were obtained from PBMCs. The DNA for the CDR3 is TGTGCCAGTAGCCGACAGACAAACACCATATATTTT. Amino acid sequence: CASSRQTNTIYF.